This TCR beta chain was profiled in a study of OX40 agonist ivuxolimab in advanced cancers. Looking at the study overall: Ivuxolimab, which targeted the costimulatory receptor OX40 (CD134), was an agonistic, fully human IgG2 monoclonal antibody. The monotherapy dose-escalation portion (N of about 49 patients) of the phase I ivuxolimab trial is reported in the paper. Prior anti-PD-1, anti-PD-L1 or anti-CTLA-4 therapy was permitted, and less than 45% of dose-escalation patients had received checkpoint inhibitors. Among the roughly 50 dose-escalation patients, about 20 had hepatocellular carcinoma, roughly 15 melanoma, 9 renal cell carcinoma and 9 head and neck cancer. Intravenous ivuxolimab was administered to patients every 2 weeks at six dose levels: 0.01, 0.1, 0.3, 1.5, 3 and 10 mg/kg. Peripheral TCRbeta sequencing aimed to test whether ivuxolimab altered TCR sequence diversity and caused clonal T-cell expansion. Partial responses were achieved by three dose-escalation patients, of whom one had hepatocellular carcinoma and two had cutaneous melanoma. In the dose-escalation cohort, around 80% of patients were male, and the mean age was 60 years with a range of roughly 23 to 79. Points the paper makes about the study in general: Low levels of normalized T-cell clonal expansion were also seen in some patients who did not respond. After ivuxolimab, CD8+ T cells had more expanded clones than CD4+ T cells on average. The antigen specificity of the clonally expanded peripheral T cells was not determined. Partial responders in the 0.1-3.0 mg/kg groups had among the lowest normalized peripheral clonal expansion, especially among CD8+ T cells. At doses of 0.1 to 3.0 mg/kg, clonal expansion of both CD4+ and CD8+ blood T cells was observed from baseline to week 6.

Genomic DNA was extracted from sorted cells for sequencing of the TCRbeta CDR3 region. TCRbeta CDR3 regions were sequenced using the immunoSEQ Assay. TCRdb took over this immuneACCESS table, retaining in-frame rearrangements with V and J assigned. Such tables are incomplete; in checked studies, under half of the missing clones stem from an unresolved V gene, and the remainder is unexplained. The sample includes about 58,000 clones, with approximately 81% observed a single time. The ten largest account for 1.5% to 2.5% of the sample. The trial excluded patients who had a history of autoimmune disease or were on systemic immunosuppression. Peripheral blood for TCR sequencing was collected from all dose cohorts at baseline, on cycle 4 day 1, and on cycle 7 day 1. The samples were drawn from a first-in-human, open-label, multicenter phase I dose-escalation trial of ivuxolimab. Adults with locally advanced or metastatic melanoma, renal cell carcinoma, hepatocellular carcinoma or head and neck squamous cell carcinoma were enrolled in the trial. Before TCR sequencing, CD4+ T cells and CD8+ T cells were sorted from peripheral blood as separate populations.

V is reduced by 1 base and J by 0 bases, leaving a spacing of 10 bases between them. The CDR3 goes from the cysteine to the phenylalanine over 15 residues. Only the CDR3 region is kept as DNA, spanning 45 bases read in frame from base 1. The germline V gene provides CDR1 LGHNA and CDR2 YNFKEQ. A word on this clone: Its target antigen remains unknown. Base qualities are not recorded, but no much larger clone differs from it by a single base.

This material consisted of CD4+ or CD8+ T cells sorted from blood, taken in a trial of the OX40 agonist ivuxolimab. The clonotype was recovered from an adult with an advanced solid tumor such as melanoma, head and neck, liver or kidney cancer. The chain couples TRBV4-2 to TRBJ2-7, with TRBD1 perhaps the D gene, on 6 matching bases. The encoded CDR3 is CASSQGTGRSYEQYF. Here is the DNA: TGTGCCAGCAGCCAAGGCACAGGGCGCTCCTACGAGCAGTACTTC.